Presented here are 10 T cell receptor beta chains from one specimen sequenced in a study of cytomegalovirus exposure and HLA in healthy donors. Vbeta (60) and Jbeta (13) primers were used in the PCR. Sequencing was performed with immunoSEQ multiplex PCR; in TCRdb, only in-frame clones are kept and a portion is missing. In the table there are about 140,000 clones, more than 60% of which are singletons. Input material: PBMCs. Receptor source: a woman aged 60-75 years in good health and CMV-seronegative.

The V call is TRBV9, the J call TRBJ2-7, with D unclear. The CDR3 consists of 16 residues. Germline V lookup: CDR1 SGDLS, CDR2 YYNGEE. With 2 bases removed from V and 0 bases from J, the gap between germline ends came to 15 bases. CDR3 sequence (DNA): TGTGCCAGCAGCGTGAGTATTCCTATTCCCTCCTACGAGCAGTACTTC. Its protein product is CASSVSIPIPSYEQYF.

The count of this clone is one. The rearrangement links TRBV11-2 to TRBJ2-1; TRBD2 aligns across 9 bases. There are 18 residues in the CDR3. CDR1 SGHAT and CDR2 FQNNGV come from the germline V gene. V shed 0 bases and J 0 bases; nucleotides not matched to a gene: 6. The CDR3 protein is CASSLEFSGRTSYNEQFF. CDR3 coding DNA: TGTGCCAGCAGCTTAGAATTTAGCGGGAGAACCTCCTACAATGAGCAGTTCTTC.

This sequence joins TRBV5-1 and TRBJ1-2; D not certain. Per the germline V gene, CDR1 is SGHRS and CDR2 is YFSETQ. Trimming left V 1 base short and J 4 bases short, with 20 bases between. The CDR3 contains 17 residues. DNA of the CDR3: TGCGCCAGCAGCTTGCGTCGCCTACACGACTCCGCCTATGGCTACACCTTC. Residues: CASSLRRLHDSAYGYTF.

This clone has a single count. The chain is built from TRBV7-8 and TRBJ2-3, with TRBD2 matching 12 bases. The ends lost 5 bases at V and 5 bases at J; junction bases unmatched: 11. The CDR3 runs 17 residues. Per the germline V gene, CDR1 is SGHVS and CDR2 is FQNEAQ. CDR3 sequence (DNA): TGTGCCAGCAGCACCTCCAGACTAGCGGGGGCGGTAGATACGCAGTATTTT. It translates to CASSTSRLAGAVDTQYF.

The chain carries TRBV10-3 and TRBJ1-1, with no clear D. The CDR3 runs to 13 residues. V was shortened by 11 bases and J by 4 bases, with 17 bases between the two germline ends. Germline CDR1 ENHRY, CDR2 SYGVKD. This CDR3 reads CARGAPVSTEAFF. CDR3 bases: TGTGCCCGCGGAGCCCCGGTTAGCACTGAAGCTTTCTTT.

The rearrangement links TRBV5-1 to TRBJ2-1, with a possible D match to TRBD1 (5 bases). The CDR3 extends over 15 amino acids. V gave up 0 bases and J gave up 7 bases, with 14 bases separating them. CDR1 is SGHRS and CDR2 is YFSETQ in the germline V gene. This CDR3 reads CASSLEVGKGNEQFF. The CDR3 region has the DNA TGCGCCAGCAGCTTGGAAGTTGGAAAGGGGAATGAGCAGTTCTTC.

This clone occurred a few times. This rearrangement joins TRBV28 to TRBJ2-2; TRBD1 is a possible D gene (7 bases). Trimming pared 10 bases from V and 4 bases from J, leaving 19 bases between. CDR1 is MDHEN, CDR2 SYDVKM, per germline. The CDR3 consists of 15 residues. Written as DNA, the CDR3 is TGTGCCACCGTACGGGCCCAGGGGGGCACCGGGGAGCTGTTTTTT. It is translated as CATVRAQGGTGELFF.

The rearrangement joins TRBV7-9 to TRBJ2-5; the D gene is possibly TRBD2 (6 bases). V lost 4 bases to trimming and J lost 0 bases, with 21 bases between them. The CDR3 contains 18 residues. The germline gives CDR1 SEHNR, CDR2 FQNEAQ (reference sequence). The CDR3 sequence: CASSSASVGGMYQETQYF. Here the CDR3 DNA reads TGTGCCAGCAGCTCCGCCTCGGTGGGCGGGATGTACCAAGAGACCCAGTACTTC. Complete variable domain (other parts from reference TRBV7-9 and TRBJ2-5): DTGVSQNPRHKITKRGQNVTFRCDPISEHNRLYWYRQTLGQGPEFLTYFQNEAQLEKSRLLSDRFSAERPKGSFSTLEIQRTEQGDSAMYLCASSSASVGGMYQETQYFGPGTRLLVL.

This clone has more than one count but fewer than ten. This chain connects TRBV19 to TRBJ2-3, with 10 bases identical to TRBD1. Germline V gene data show CDR1 as LNHDA and CDR2 as SQIVND (reference sequence). The CDR3 sequence is 16 residues long. J lost 8 bases, V lost 4 bases, and 12 bases had no gene match. CDR3 region: CASSRGQGPGSGTQYF. DNA for the CDR3: TGTGCCAGTAGTAGGGGACAGGGGCCTGGGTCGGGTACGCAGTATTTT.

The chain has TRBV5-1 and TRBJ2-1; TRBD1 matches 8 bases. CDR3 length: 16 residues. Looked up from germline, CDR1 is SGHRS and CDR2 is YFSETQ. Trimming cost V 0 bases and J 4 bases; bases outside gene matches: 6. The CDR3, as DNA: TGCGCCAGCAGCTTGGGTGGGACAGGAGGATACAATGAGCAGTTCTTC. Protein: CASSLGGTGGYNEQFF.